This T cell receptor beta chain was sequenced for a study of blood T cell repertoires in COVID-19. Overall study: There were acute and convalescent COVID-19 samples, and they came from the United States, Italy and Spain. The analysed material was cDNA or gDNA that came from T cells, B-cell-depleted T cells, or PBMCs.

In the source study's methods: For nucleated cells, counts were estimated from reference gene primer amplification. Sequenced by immunoSEQ multiplex PCR; TCRdb stores in-frame clones only, minus some. V, J and clone size are those of that table, while D and trimming were read from the DNA. The sample consists of about 70,000 clones, roughly 82% of them appearing once. The V gene lost 7 bases and the J gene lost 0 bases, with 10 bases spanning the gap. Germline CDR1 is LNHDA and CDR2 is SQIVND (reference sequence). There are 14 residues in the CDR3. This chain uses TRBV19 with TRBJ1-3; D is possibly TRBD1 (5 bases). The sample consisted of peripheral blood. This receptor was identified in a woman aged 80 or over with active or convalescent COVID-19. The CDR3 loop is CASKLTGSGNTIYF. CDR3 bases: TGTGCCAGTAAACTCACAGGCTCTGGAAACACCATATATTTT.